Described below is a single T cell receptor beta chain sequence and its context. No antigen is known for it. The entry originates in a study of cytomegalovirus exposure and HLA in healthy donors. As for the study in general: Previous work identified roughly 120 million unique TCR beta sequences from around 180 million T cells. Among approximately 390 genotyped donors, about 80% fell in the Caucasian-associated ancestry cluster.

PCR amplification relied on 60 Vbeta primers (plus 13 Jbeta primers). The table came from immunoSEQ multiplex PCR; TCRdb's copy has only in-frame clones and leaves some out. There are about 240,000 clones in the sample; around 80% occur only once, and approximately 0.47% lies in the top ten. The germline V and J ends were trimmed by 3 bases and 6 bases, with 10 bases remaining between them. CDR3 length: 12 residues. CDR1 is SGHNT and CDR2 is YYREEE in the germline V gene (reference sequence). Overall study results and limits: Listed as cytomegalovirus-associated were 164 TCR beta chains. It was taken for granted in presence/absence analyses that sequencing depth across donors was roughly uniform.

The chain recombines TRBV5-4 with TRBJ2-7; possibly TRBD2 for D (5 bases). Material for sequencing was PBMCs. This clonotype was sampled from a boy younger than 18 in good health and CMV-seronegative. The CDR3: CASSSPGCEQYF. Written as DNA, the CDR3 is TGTGCCAGCAGCTCACCGGGATGCGAGCAGTACTTC.